These 7 T cell receptor beta chains originate from one sample sequenced in a study of graft-versus-host responses after intestinal transplantation. Sequencing used immunoSEQ multiplex PCR; TCRdb keeps in-frame clones, though not all of them. The data contain 98,000 or so clones, over 75% of them singletons. Their antigens remain unidentified. The sequencing here drew on unstimulated CD4+ T cells sorted from spleen or lymph node cells, taken before intestinal transplant. The receptors originated from a human donor who received an intestinal transplant.

This chain uses TRBV10-3 with TRBJ1-1; 8 bases fit TRBD1. Trimming removed 4 bases from V and 5 bases from J; junction bases left unmatched: 9. Germline V gives CDR1 ENHRY, CDR2 SYGVKD. There are 15 residues in the CDR3. CDR3 amino acids: CAISGTGWVGTEAFF. In nucleotides, the CDR3 is TGTGCCATCAGTGGGACAGGGTGGGTCGGGACTGAAGCTTTCTTT.

V and J are TRBV11-2 and TRBJ2-7; the match to TRBD2 covers 10 bases. Germline loops: CDR1 SGHAT, CDR2 FQNNGV. CDR3 size: 17 residues. V dropped 2 bases and J dropped 2; count of bases not matched to a gene: 9. This CDR3 reads CASSLQQKTSGPYEQYF. CDR3 coding DNA: TGTGCCAGCAGCTTACAGCAGAAGACTAGCGGGCCCTACGAGCAGTACTTC.

The CDR3, as DNA: TGTGCCTGGACCCGGGGCACTGAAGCTTTCTTT. Protein sequence: CAWTRGTEAFF. This chain connects TRBV30 to TRBJ1-1; D unresolved. Trimming took off 4 bases at V and 4 bases at J, with 7 bases between the two ends. This CDR3 has 11 residues. Germline V lookup: CDR1 GTSNPN, CDR2 SVGIG (reference sequence). Looking up the rest from reference TRBV30 and TRBJ1-1 gives the full variable domain: SQTIHQWPATLVQPVGSPLSLECTVEGTSNPNLYWYRQAAGRGLQLLFYSVGIGQISSEVPQNLSASRPQDRQFILSSKKLLLSDSGFYLCAWTRGTEAFFGQGTRLTVV.

This chain uses TRBV7-2 with TRBJ2-1; maybe TRBD2 (6 bases). The V and J ends lost 5 bases and 6 bases respectively, with 14 bases between them. The CDR3 totals 14 residues. Germline CDR1 SGHTA, CDR2 FQGNSA. Written as DNA, the CDR3 is TGTGCCAGCAGCCCCGGAGGGTCCCTCAATGAGCAGTTCTTC. It is translated as CASSPGGSLNEQFF.

V and J are TRBV5-1 and TRBJ2-5, with a weak D call TRBD1 (6 bases). The V gene's germline CDR1 is SGHRS and CDR2 YFSETQ. The CDR3 covers 15 residues. The ends were cut back, 3 bases at V and 1 base at J, with 13 bases in the middle. CDR3 DNA: TGCGCCAGCAGCTCGTACAGGGATAGCCAAGAGACCCAGTACTTC. This sequence encodes CASSSYRDSQETQYF.

The V gene is TRBV2, the J gene TRBJ1-5, with D possibly matching TRBD1 (5 bases). This CDR3 spans 16 amino acids. CDR1 is SNHLY, CDR2 FYNNEI, per germline. V lost 4 bases and J 9 bases, leaving 22 bases between the germline ends. In DNA, the CDR3 is TGTGCCAGCAGTGGAAGGGACGGAGTAGGCCTTGGGCCCCAGCATTTT. Amino acids: CASSGRDGVGLGPQHF.

The chain carries TRBV6-1 and TRBJ2-5, with 7 bases matching TRBD1. The CDR3 sequence is 13 residues long. After removal of 2 bases from V and 4 bases from J, the junction contained 1 base not matched to a gene. Germline CDR1 reads MNHNS; CDR2 reads SASEGT. CDR3 amino acids: CASSERGRETQYF. The CDR3 coding sequence is TGTGCCAGCAGTGAAAGGGGGCGAGAGACCCAGTACTTC.